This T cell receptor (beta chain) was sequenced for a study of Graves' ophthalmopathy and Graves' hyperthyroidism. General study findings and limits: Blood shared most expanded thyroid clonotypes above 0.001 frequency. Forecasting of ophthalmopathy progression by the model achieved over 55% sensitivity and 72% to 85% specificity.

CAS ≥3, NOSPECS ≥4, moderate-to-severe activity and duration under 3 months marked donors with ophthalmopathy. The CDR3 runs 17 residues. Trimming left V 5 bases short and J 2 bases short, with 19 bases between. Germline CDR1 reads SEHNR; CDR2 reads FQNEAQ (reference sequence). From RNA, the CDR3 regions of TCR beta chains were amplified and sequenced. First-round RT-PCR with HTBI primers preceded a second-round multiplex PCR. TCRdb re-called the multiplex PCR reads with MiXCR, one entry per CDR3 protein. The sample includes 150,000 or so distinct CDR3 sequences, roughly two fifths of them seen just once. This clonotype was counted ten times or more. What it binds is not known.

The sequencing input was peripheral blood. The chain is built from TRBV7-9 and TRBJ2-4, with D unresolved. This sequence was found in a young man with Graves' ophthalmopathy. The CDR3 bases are TGTGCCAGCAGCCCGGGTCCCAAGGGTTCGACCAAAAACATTCAGTACTTC. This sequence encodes CASSPGPKGSTKNIQYF.